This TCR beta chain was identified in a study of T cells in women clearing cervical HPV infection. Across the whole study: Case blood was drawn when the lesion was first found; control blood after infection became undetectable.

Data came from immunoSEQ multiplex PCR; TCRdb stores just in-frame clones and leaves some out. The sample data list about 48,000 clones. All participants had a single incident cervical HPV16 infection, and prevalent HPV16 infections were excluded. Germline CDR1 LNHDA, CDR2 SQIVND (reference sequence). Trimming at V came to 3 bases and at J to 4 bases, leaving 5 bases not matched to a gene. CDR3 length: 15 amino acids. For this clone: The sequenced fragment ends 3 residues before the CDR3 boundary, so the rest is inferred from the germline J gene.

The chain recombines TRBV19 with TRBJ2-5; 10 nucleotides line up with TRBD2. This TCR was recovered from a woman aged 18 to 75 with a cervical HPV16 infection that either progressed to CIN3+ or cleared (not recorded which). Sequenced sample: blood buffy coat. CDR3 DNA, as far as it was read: TGTGCCAGTAGTATCCAGCGGGGGGGCCGAGAGACC. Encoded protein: CASSIQRGGRET. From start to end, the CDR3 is CASSIQRGGRETQYF.